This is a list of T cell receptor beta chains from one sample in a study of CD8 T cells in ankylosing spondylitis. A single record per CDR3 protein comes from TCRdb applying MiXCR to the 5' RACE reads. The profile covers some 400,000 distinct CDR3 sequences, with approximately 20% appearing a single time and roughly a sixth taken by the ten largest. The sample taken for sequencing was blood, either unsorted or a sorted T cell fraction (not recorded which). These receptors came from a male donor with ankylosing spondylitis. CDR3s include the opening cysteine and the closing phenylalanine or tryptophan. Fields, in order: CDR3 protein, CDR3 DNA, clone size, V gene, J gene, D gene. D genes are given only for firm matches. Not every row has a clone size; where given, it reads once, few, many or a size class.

CATKGFVRNEQYF	TGTGCCACGAAGGGATTTGTGAGGAACGAGCAGTACTTC	NA	TRBV28	TRBJ2-7	NA
CASSSGGAGSPLHF	TGTGCCAGCAGCTCAGGGGGCGCGGGATCACCCCTCCACTTT	NA	TRBV6-1	TRBJ1-6	TRBD1
CASSTPSGRANVLTF	TGTGCCAGCTCTACCCCGTCGGGGAGGGCCAACGTCCTGACTTTC	NA	TRBV2	TRBJ2-6	NA
CASSPTGVGKNIQYF	TGTGCCAGCAGCCCGACAGGGGTCGGGAAAAACATTCAGTACTTC	NA	TRBV28	TRBJ2-4	TRBD1
CSADGTSGETQYF	TGCAGCGCGGACGGGACTAGCGGAGAGACCCAGTACTTC	NA	TRBV29-1	TRBJ2-5	TRBD2
CASSANSRGETQYF	TGTGCCAGCAGTGCGAACAGTCGGGGAGAGACCCAGTACTTC	NA	TRBV2	TRBJ2-5	NA
CASSQLTGASTEAFF	TGTGCCAGCTCACAATTGACAGGGGCTTCCACTGAAGCTTTCTTT	NA	TRBV18	TRBJ1-1	TRBD1
CASSLVQGHTGELFF	TGTGCCAGCAGCTTAGTACAGGGTCACACCGGGGAGCTGTTTTTT	few	TRBV7-2	TRBJ2-2	NA
CSAKGQGTNQPQHF	TGCAGTGCCAAGGGACAGGGAACTAATCAGCCCCAGCATTTT	NA	TRBV20-1	TRBJ1-5	TRBD1
CSALDRGTSTDTQYF	TGCAGTGCGTTGGACAGGGGAACTAGCACAGATACGCAGTATTTT	once	TRBV20-1	TRBJ2-3	TRBD1
CASSLDGQSYTEAFF	TGCGCCAGCAGCTTGGATGGACAGTCCTACACTGAAGCTTTCTTT	few	TRBV5-1	TRBJ1-1	NA
CASSTGTGGTQYF	TGCGCCAGCAGCACCGGGACAGGTGGGACCCAGTACTTC	NA	TRBV5-1	TRBJ2-5	TRBD1
CASSYSHRGPDEQYF	TGTGCCAGCAGTTACTCCCACAGGGGGCCCGACGAGCAGTACTTC	NA	TRBV6-2/TRBV6-3	TRBJ2-7	TRBD1
CASSPTGGGDQPQHF	TGTGCCAGCAGCCCCACAGGGGGAGGGGATCAGCCCCAGCATTTT	NA	TRBV3-1	TRBJ1-5	TRBD1
CSVLRDRGAEQFF	TGCAGCGTCCTCCGGGACAGGGGGGCTGAGCAGTTCTTC	many	TRBV29-1	TRBJ2-1	TRBD1
CASSYSPVVLNGYTF	TGTGCCAGCAGTTACTCTCCGGTAGTTTTGAATGGCTACACCTTC	few	TRBV6-5	TRBJ1-2	NA
CASSGRLAVNTGELFF	TGTGCCAGCAGTGGCCGACTAGCGGTTAACACCGGGGAGCTGTTTTTT	NA	TRBV2	TRBJ2-2	TRBD2
CATSASGQEETQYF	TGTGCCACCTCTGCCTCGGGACAGGAAGAGACCCAGTACTTC	NA	TRBV12-3/TRBV12-4	TRBJ2-5	TRBD1
CASSQPGLQETQYF	TGCGCCAGCAGCCAGCCGGGACTACAAGAGACCCAGTACTTC	few	TRBV5-1	TRBJ2-5	TRBD2
CASSLVFAGNYEQYF	TGCGCCAGCAGCTTGGTTTTCGCAGGGAACTACGAGCAGTACTTC	many	TRBV5-1	TRBJ2-7	NA
CSARDSGAAQETQYF	TGCAGTGCTAGAGATTCAGGGGCAGCCCAAGAGACCCAGTACTTC	NA	TRBV20-1	TRBJ2-5	NA
CASRRQEFNQPQHF	TGTGCCAGCAGAAGACAGGAATTCAATCAGCCCCAGCATTTT	NA	TRBV12-3/TRBV12-4	TRBJ1-5	NA
CASRLDRHTGELFF	TGTGCCAGCAGACTTGACAGACACACCGGGGAGCTGTTTTTT	few	TRBV12-3/TRBV12-4	TRBJ2-2	NA
CASSVGGSNQPQHF	TGTGCCAGCAGCGTAGGGGGGAGCAATCAGCCCCAGCATTTT	NA	TRBV9	TRBJ1-5	NA
CASSLRTGKDTQYF	TGTGCCAGCAGTTTAAGGACAGGGAAAGATACGCAGTATTTT	NA	TRBV27	TRBJ2-3	TRBD1
CAIRATSGANVLTF	TGTGCCATCAGGGCTACATCTGGGGCCAACGTCCTGACTTTC	NA	TRBV10-3	TRBJ2-6	NA
CSARAGGEWQPQHF	TGCAGTGCTAGAGCGGGGGGCGAATGGCAGCCCCAGCATTTT	few	TRBV20-1	TRBJ1-5	NA
CAWSDRDPTWELFF	TGTGCCTGGAGCGACCGGGACCCCACCTGGGAGCTGTTTTTT	NA	TRBV30	TRBJ2-2	NA
CASSSPHRGRETQYF	TGTGCCAGCAGTTCCCCCCACAGGGGACGAGAGACCCAGTACTTC	NA	TRBV12-3/TRBV12-4	TRBJ2-5	TRBD1
CASSAYPGGYEQYF	TGTGCCAGCAGTGCCTACCCCGGGGGGTACGAGCAGTACTTC	few	TRBV28	TRBJ2-7	TRBD2
CASSWRVSAGNIQYF	TGTGCCAGCAGCTGGAGGGTGTCAGCCGGAAACATTCAGTACTTC	NA	TRBV5-6	TRBJ2-4	NA
CASSSGINTDTQYF	TGTGCCAGCAGCTCCGGAATCAACACAGATACGCAGTATTTT	few	TRBV7-9	TRBJ2-3	NA
CASSTGQGEETQYF	TGCGCCAGCAGCACCGGACAGGGAGAGGAGACCCAGTACTTC	NA	TRBV5-1	TRBJ2-5	TRBD1
CAISEGTSYEQYF	TGTGCCATCAGTGAAGGGACTAGCTACGAGCAGTACTTC	few	TRBV10-3	TRBJ2-7	TRBD2
CASSFSWRRGSDTQYF	TGTGCCAGCAGTTTTTCTTGGCGTAGGGGATCAGATACGCAGTATTTT	NA	TRBV27	TRBJ2-3	NA
CASSYTGTASKEQFF	TGCGCCAGCAGCTACACTGGGACTGCCTCAAAGGAGCAGTTCTTC	NA	TRBV5-1	TRBJ2-1	NA
CASSDPGTDTQYF	TGTGCCAGCAGTGACCCAGGAACAGATACGCAGTATTTT	NA	TRBV28	TRBJ2-3	NA
CASSLGVPPYGYTF	TGCGCCAGCAGCTTAGGAGTGCCCCCCTATGGCTACACCTTC	NA	TRBV5-1	TRBJ1-2	NA
CSARGGDYSNQPQHF	TGCAGTGCTAGAGGCGGAGACTATAGCAATCAGCCCCAGCATTTT	NA	TRBV20-1	TRBJ1-5	NA
CASTEDRAYLGYTF	TGTGCCAGCACCGAGGACAGGGCATATCTTGGCTACACCTTC	NA	TRBV6-1	TRBJ1-2	TRBD1
CSARVGESTDTQYF	TGCAGTGCTAGAGTGGGGGAGTCCACAGATACGCAGTATTTT	NA	TRBV20-1	TRBJ2-3	NA
CASSPEDRGPGDTQYF	TGTGCCAGCTCACCGGAGGACAGGGGCCCGGGGGATACGCAGTATTTT	NA	TRBV18	TRBJ2-3	TRBD1
CASSLATGGAGTQYF	TGTGCCAGCAGTTTAGCGACAGGGGGCGCGGGGACCCAGTACTTC	many	TRBV12-3/TRBV12-4	TRBJ2-5	TRBD1
CASKLRSGRTGELFF	TGTGCCAGCAAATTACGCTCGGGGCGCACCGGGGAGCTGTTTTTT	few	TRBV7-9	TRBJ2-2	NA
CSVVGTGTGPDPWKLFF	TGCAGCGTTGTCGGGACAGGGACGGGACCGGACCCGTGGAAACTGTTTTTT	few	TRBV29-1	TRBJ1-4	TRBD1
CASSPSWGGWGSYNEQFF	TGTGCCAGCAGCCCCTCGTGGGGAGGGTGGGGCTCATACAATGAGCAGTTCTTC	NA	TRBV11-2	TRBJ2-1	TRBD2
CASSSAGQPFFEQYF	TGTGCCAGCAGTTCCGCCGGACAGCCTTTCTTTGAGCAGTACTTC	few	TRBV12-3/TRBV12-4	TRBJ2-7	NA
CASSLGLPPDTQYF	TGTGCCAGCAGCTTAGGCCTCCCGCCAGATACGCAGTATTTT	few	TRBV5-8	TRBJ2-3	NA